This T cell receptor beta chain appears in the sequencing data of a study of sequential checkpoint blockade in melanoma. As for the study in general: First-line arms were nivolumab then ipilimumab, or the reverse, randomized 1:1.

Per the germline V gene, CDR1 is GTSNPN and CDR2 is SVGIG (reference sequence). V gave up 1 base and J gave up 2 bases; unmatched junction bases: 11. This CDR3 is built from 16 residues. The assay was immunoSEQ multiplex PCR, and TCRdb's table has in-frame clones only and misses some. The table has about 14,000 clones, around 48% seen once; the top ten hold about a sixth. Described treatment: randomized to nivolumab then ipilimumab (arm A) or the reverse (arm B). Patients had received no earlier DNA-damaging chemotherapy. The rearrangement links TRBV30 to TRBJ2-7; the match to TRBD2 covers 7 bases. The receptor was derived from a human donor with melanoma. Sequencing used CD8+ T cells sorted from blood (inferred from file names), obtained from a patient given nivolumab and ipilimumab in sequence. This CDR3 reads CAWSALSGTGAYEQYF. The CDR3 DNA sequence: TGTGCCTGGAGTGCCTTAAGCGGGACTGGGGCCTACGAGCAGTACTTC.